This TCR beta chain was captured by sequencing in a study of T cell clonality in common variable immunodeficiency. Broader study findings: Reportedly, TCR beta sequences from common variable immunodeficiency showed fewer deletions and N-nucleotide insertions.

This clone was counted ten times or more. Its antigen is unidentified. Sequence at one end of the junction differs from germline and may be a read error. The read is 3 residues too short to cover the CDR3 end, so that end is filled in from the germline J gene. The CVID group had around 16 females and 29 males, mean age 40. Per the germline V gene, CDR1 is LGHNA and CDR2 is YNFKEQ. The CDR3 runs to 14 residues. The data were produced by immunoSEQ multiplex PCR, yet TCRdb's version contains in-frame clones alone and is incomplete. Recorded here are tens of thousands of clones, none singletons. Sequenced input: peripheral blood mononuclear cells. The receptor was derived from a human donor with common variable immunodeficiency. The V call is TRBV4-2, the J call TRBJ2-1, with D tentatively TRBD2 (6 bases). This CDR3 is CASSRLDGGNEQFF. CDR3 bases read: TGCGCCAGCAGTAGACTAGACGGTGGGAATGAG.